The source of this TCR beta chain is a study of T cell responses to AZD1222 COVID-19 vaccine. Study-wide results and caveats: Possibly, clonal diversity was underestimated; donors were largely white British and included more females. With dominance at 160-218 and 743-854, vaccine-associated CD4 TCRs spanned spike.

TCRdb keeps only in-frame clones here, not all; method: immunoSEQ multiplex PCR. Of 130,000 or so clones listed, around 84% are singletons. This CDR3 contains 14 residues. Germline V gene lookup returns CDR1 LNHDA and CDR2 SQIVND (reference sequence). V was pared by 1 base and J by 4 bases, with 0 bases of the junction left unmatched. Concerning this clone: The antigen remains undetermined.

The clonotype was recovered from an adult in good health. Source: peripheral blood, taken on day 0 of AZD1222 vaccination. V and J are TRBV19 and TRBJ2-2; the match to TRBD2 covers 7 bases. CDR3 sequence: CASSIGGGTGELFF. The CDR3 DNA reads as TGTGCCAGTAGTATAGGGGGGGGCACCGGGGAGCTGTTTTTT.